This record looks at one TCR beta chain sequence and its context. Its antigen is not identified. The sample is drawn from a study of cytomegalovirus exposure and HLA in healthy donors. At the level of the study: The approximately 120 validation repertoires, a later analysis reported, used the same platform as the 666 first-cohort repertoires. Study-level findings and limits: According to the study, 160 or so TCR beta chains were cytomegalovirus-associated.

Assay used: immunoSEQ multiplex PCR; TCRdb lists only in-frame clones, some missing. The data hold about 140,000 clones, with around 86% observed a single time. Per germline, CDR1 SGHNT and CDR2 YYREEE (reference sequence). Trimming took 0 bases from V and 4 from J; bases not matched to a gene: 5. The CDR3 covers 16 residues. The sample comprised PBMCs. The chain carries TRBV5-4 and TRBJ2-2; 8 bases line up with TRBD1. The TCR comes from a man aged 18 to 35 in good health and CMV-seropositive. This chain's CDR3 is CASSLGRTGSTGELFF. The DNA for the CDR3 is TGTGCCAGCAGCTTGGGCCGGACAGGGAGCACCGGGGAGCTGTTTTTT.